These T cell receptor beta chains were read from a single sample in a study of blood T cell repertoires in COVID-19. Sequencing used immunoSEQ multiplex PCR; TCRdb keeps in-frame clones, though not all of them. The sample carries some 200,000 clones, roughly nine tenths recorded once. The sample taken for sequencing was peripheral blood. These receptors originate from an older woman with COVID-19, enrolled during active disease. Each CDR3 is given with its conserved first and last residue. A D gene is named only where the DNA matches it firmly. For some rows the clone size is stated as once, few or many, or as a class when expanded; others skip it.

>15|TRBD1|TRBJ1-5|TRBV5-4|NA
CASSLGGGTGQPQHF
TGTGCCAGCAGCTTAGGAGGGGGCACAGGACAGCCCCAGCATTTT
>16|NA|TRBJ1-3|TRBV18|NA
CASSPPRTHSGNTIYF
TGTGCCAGCTCACCGCCCAGGACTCACTCTGGAAACACCATATATTTT
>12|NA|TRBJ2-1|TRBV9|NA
CASSDIYNEQFF
TGTGCCAGCAGCGACATCTACAATGAGCAGTTCTTC
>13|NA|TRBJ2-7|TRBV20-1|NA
CSASRGINHEQYF
TGCAGTGCTAGTCGGGGAATCAACCACGAGCAGTACTTC
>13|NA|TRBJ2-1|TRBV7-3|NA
CASSSLPTGEQFF
TGTGCCAGCAGCTCACTACCGACTGGTGAGCAGTTCTTC
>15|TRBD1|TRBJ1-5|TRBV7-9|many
CASSPVQGASQPQHF
TGTGCCAGCAGTCCCGTACAGGGGGCAAGTCAGCCCCAGCATTTT
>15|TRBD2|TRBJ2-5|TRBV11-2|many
CASSASAGAQETQYF
TGTGCCAGCAGCGCCTCAGCGGGAGCCCAAGAGACCCAGTACTTC
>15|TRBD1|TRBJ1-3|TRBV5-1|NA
CASSPLGQGINTIYF
TGCGCCAGCAGTCCCTTAGGACAGGGGATAAACACCATATATTTT
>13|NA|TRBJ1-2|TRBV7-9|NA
CASSRGSQYGYTF
TGTGCCAGCAGCCGCGGGTCTCAATATGGCTACACCTTC
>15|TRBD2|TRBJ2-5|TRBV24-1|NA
CATSDPAGGGETQYF
TGTGCCACCAGTGACCCCGCGGGAGGGGGAGAGACCCAGTACTTC
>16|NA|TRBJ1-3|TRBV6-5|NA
CASSYRQDLSGNTIYF
TGTGCCAGCAGTTACCGACAGGACCTCTCTGGAAACACCATATATTTT
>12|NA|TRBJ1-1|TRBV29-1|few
CSVETQGGGAFF
TGCAGCGTTGAAACACAGGGTGGTGGAGCTTTCTTT
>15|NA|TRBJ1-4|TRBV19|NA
CASTHIGLTNEKLFF
TGTGCCAGTACCCATATTGGGCTAACTAATGAAAAACTGTTTTTT
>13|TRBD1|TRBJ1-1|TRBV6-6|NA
CASSPGTGGKAFF
TGTGCCAGCAGTCCTGGGACAGGGGGCAAGGCTTTCTTT
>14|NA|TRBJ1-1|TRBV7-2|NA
CASSLVAANTEAFF
TGTGCCAGCAGCTTAGTTGCGGCTAACACTGAAGCTTTCTTT
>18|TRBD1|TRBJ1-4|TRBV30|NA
CAWSVNVPRDRGWEKLFF
TGTGCCTGGAGTGTAAACGTCCCAAGGGACAGGGGATGGGAAAAACTGTTTTTT
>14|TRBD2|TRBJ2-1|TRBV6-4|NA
CASRPSGSYNEQFF
TGTGCCAGCAGACCGAGCGGGAGCTACAATGAGCAGTTCTTC
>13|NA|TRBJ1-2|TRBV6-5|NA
CASSYKRNYGYTF
TGTGCCAGCAGTTATAAACGGAACTATGGCTACACCTTC
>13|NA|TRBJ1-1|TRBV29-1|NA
CSVVTTVNTEAFF
TGCAGCGTTGTAACGACAGTGAACACTGAAGCTTTCTTT
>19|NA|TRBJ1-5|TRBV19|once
CASSMLWSGRRVDNQPQHF
TGTGCCAGTAGTATGTTATGGTCAGGGAGGCGCGTTGACAATCAGCCCCAGCATTTT
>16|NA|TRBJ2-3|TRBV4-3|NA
CASSQRGTEGTDTQYF
TGCGCCAGCAGCCAACGCGGGACAGAGGGCACAGATACGCAGTATTTT
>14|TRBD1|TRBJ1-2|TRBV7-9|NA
CASSLRSDRAGYTF
TGTGCCAGCAGCTTAAGATCGGACAGGGCTGGCTACACCTTC
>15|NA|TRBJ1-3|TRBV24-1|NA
CATSDPGGAGNTIYF
TGTGCCACCAGTGACCCCGGAGGGGCTGGAAACACCATATATTTT
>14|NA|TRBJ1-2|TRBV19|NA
CASSIRNQAYGYTF
TGTGCCAGTAGTATACGCAACCAGGCGTATGGCTACACCTTC
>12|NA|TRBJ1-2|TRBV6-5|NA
CASSYEGDGYTF
TGTGCCAGCAGTTACGAAGGGGATGGCTACACCTTC